One TCR beta chain is described in this entry. Antigen specificity is unknown. The V end lost 1 base, the J end lost 10 bases, and 14 bases lay between the germline ends. Germline V gene lookup returns CDR1 SGHTA and CDR2 FQGTGA. The CDR3 extends over 14 amino acids. The sample belongs to a study of cytomegalovirus exposure and HLA in healthy donors. A multiplex PCR was run with 60 Vbeta primers and 13 Jbeta primers. Study processing details: A follow-up analysis tallied 86 million or so unique TCR beta chains, roughly 9.9 million shared. Data came from immunoSEQ multiplex PCR; TCRdb stores just in-frame clones and leaves some out. V and J calls and clone size are those listed in that table; D and trimming were worked out from the DNA. The sample contains some 150,000 clones, around 80% of which appear only once. Regarding the study as a whole: Versus the roughly 670-donor mean, an Asian-associated ancestry cluster reportedly showed fewer N-insertions in a later analysis. TCR beta V- and J-gene trimming, according to a later analysis, was linked to a missense DCLRE1C variant.

The sequencing input was PBMCs. The sequence came from a woman aged 25 to 39 in good health and CMV-seropositive. This chain uses TRBV7-3 with TRBJ2-1; possible D gene TRBD2, 5 bases. As DNA, the CDR3 is TGTGCCAGCAGCTTAAACAGTAAGCGCGGGGAGCAGTTCTTC. Translating it yields CASSLNSKRGEQFF.